One sample yielded the 21 T cell receptor beta chains listed below, sequenced in a study of T cells in Graves' hyperthyroidism and ophthalmopathy. It was RNA transcripts that yielded the amplified TCR beta CDR3 regions. The TCR CDR3 first-round RT-PCR relied on the HTBI primer set. One entry per CDR3 protein, called by TCRdb with MiXCR from the multiplex PCR reads. The table records around 800,000 distinct CDR3 sequences, over 35% of them present only once. The sample consisted of blood. These receptors came from a man younger than 35 with Graves' hyperthyroidism.

With regard to this clonotype: It may be a read error: a sequence one base away is much more abundant. The chain has TRBV2 and TRBJ1-3; D gene unclear. Germline V gene sequence: CDR1 SNHLY, CDR2 FYNNEI. The CDR3 sequence is 14 residues long. The CDR3 sequence is CASSEQAAGNTTYF. CDR3 sequence (DNA): TGTGCCAGCAGTGAACAGGCCGCTGGAAACACCACATATTTT.

This clonotype was detected a few times. V usage is TRBV2 and J usage is TRBJ2-5; 11 bases align to TRBD1. Germline V gives CDR1 SNHLY, CDR2 FYNNEI. Trimming removed 7 bases from V and 7 bases from J; junction bases left unmatched: 5. The CDR3 spans 13 residues. CDR3 DNA sequence: TGTGCCAGCAAGGGACAGGGGGGGCTGACCCAGTACTTC. This codes for CASKGQGGLTQYF.

This clonotype was detected many times. The chain uses TRBV12-3 or TRBV12-4 and TRBJ1-2, with 7 nucleotides matching TRBD1. V lost 8 bases and J lost 2; bases outside the gene matches: 5. The CDR3 totals 13 residues. The CDR3 nucleotides read TGTGCCAGCGGGACAGCGATAAACTATGGCTACACCTTC. Translation: CASGTAINYGYTF.

The gene calls are TRBV20-1 and TRBJ1-1; TRBD1 agrees at 8 bases. The CDR3 is 14 residues long. V lost 0 bases to trimming and J lost 6 bases; unmatched junction nucleotides: 6. CDR1 and CDR2 from the germline V gene are DFQATT and SNEGSKA (reference sequence). CDR3 DNA sequence: TGCAGTGCTAGAGATGCGCAGGGGGCCTCTGAAGCTTTCTTT. Encoded protein: CSARDAQGASEAFF.

Many counts were recorded for this clonotype. At one of its ends the junction is not consistent with the germline gene, which may arise from a read error. J is TRBJ1-6 and V is TRBV2; 7 bases are shared with TRBD1. Germline CDR1 SNHLY, CDR2 FYNNEI. The CDR3 loop spans 15 amino acids. CDR3 protein: CASRDRGQGNSPLHF. The DNA for the CDR3 is TGTGCCAGCCGTGATAGGGGGCAGGGGAACTCACCCCTCCACTTT.

This clonotype has only a few counts. A read error is possible here, since a much larger clone lies one base away. The chain is built from TRBV7-2 and TRBJ2-7; D is uncertain. There are 12 residues in the CDR3. Trimming stripped 0 bases from V and 8 bases from J, with 8 bases between. The germline CDR1 and CDR2 sequences are SGHTA and FQGNSA. The CDR3 DNA follows: TGTGCCAGCAGCTTAGCGACATACAAGCAGTACTTC. This codes for CASSLATYKQYF. Full variable domain (rest looked up from reference TRBV7-2 and TRBJ2-7): GAGVSQSPSNKVTEKGKDVELRCDPISGHTALYWYRQSLGQGLEFLIYFQGNSAPDKSGLPSDRFSAERTGGSVSTLTIQRTQQEDSAVYLCASSLATYKQYFGPGTRLTVT.

There are many counts of this clonotype. This sequence joins TRBV7-8 and TRBJ2-7, with a possible D match to TRBD1 (6 bases). The germline V gene encodes CDR1 SGHVS and CDR2 FQNEAQ. The germline V and J ends were trimmed by 1 base and 5 bases, with 15 bases remaining between them. The CDR3 sequence is 15 residues long. The CDR3: CASSLVAGTPNEQYF. In DNA, the CDR3 is TGTGCCAGCAGCTTAGTGGCTGGGACACCGAACGAGCAGTACTTC.

This chain connects TRBV7-9 to TRBJ1-4; no firm D call. This CDR3 has 15 residues. V dropped 5 bases and J dropped 5 bases, with 15 bases sitting between them. In germline, CDR1 is SEHNR, CDR2 FQNEAQ (reference sequence). In DNA form, the CDR3 reads TGTGCCAGCAGCCCGCCGGACGGACCGAATGAAAAACTGTTTTTT. It yields the protein CASSPPDGPNEKLFF.

J is TRBJ1-5 and V is TRBV20-1; D remains unclear. Germline V CDR1 and CDR2: DFQATT, SNEGSKA (reference sequence). The CDR3 covers 12 residues. Trimming pared 7 bases from V and 5 bases from J, leaving 12 bases between. The DNA of the CDR3 is TGCAGTGGTCAGACTAGGGATCAGCCCCAGCATTTT. Protein product: CSGQTRDQPQHF.

The CDR3 sequence is CASSHPYLDSYTEAFF. The CDR3 DNA reads TGTGCCAGCAGCCACCCCTATCTGGACAGCTACACTGAAGCTTTCTTT. The chain uses TRBV4-2 and TRBJ1-1; weak D call: TRBD1 (6 bases). Germline CDR1 is LGHNA and CDR2 is YNFKEQ. This CDR3 comprises 16 residues. V was pared by 3 bases and J by 3 bases, with 17 bases between.

This clonotype came up a few times. This sequence joins TRBV3-1 and TRBJ2-5; D ambiguous. V was shortened by 1 base and J by 4 bases, with 4 bases between the two germline ends. CDR3 length: 12 residues. The germline V gene has CDR1 LGHDT and CDR2 YNNKEL (reference sequence). The CDR3 coding sequence is TGTGCCAGCAGCCAAGTAGCAGAGACCCAGTACTTC. Its protein product is CASSQVAETQYF.

The chain has TRBV9 and TRBJ2-6; 7 nucleotides agree with TRBD1. The CDR3 spans 15 residues. Germline CDR1 is SGDLS and CDR2 is YYNGEE. The trim removed 1 base at V and 4 bases at J, leaving 2 bases unmatched. The CDR3 is CASSVWGQGANVLTF. The CDR3 DNA sequence: TGTGCCAGCAGCGTATGGGGACAGGGGGCCAACGTCCTGACTTTC.

This sequence joins TRBV12-3 or TRBV12-4 and TRBJ2-7, with D uncertain. The V gene lost 4 bases and the J gene lost 5 bases, with 9 bases spanning the gap. The CDR3 is 12 amino acids. Here the CDR3 DNA reads TGTGCCAGCAGTTCCCCCGAGGACGAGCAGTACTTC. Its translation is CASSSPEDEQYF.

The chain uses TRBV4-1 and TRBJ2-7; D is possibly TRBD2 (6 bases). V was pared by 4 bases and J by 2 bases, with 15 bases between. The CDR3 spans 15 residues. CDR1 MGHRA and CDR2 YSYEKL come from the germline V gene. This CDR3 is CASSRDGGVTYEQYF. CDR3 in DNA: TGCGCCAGCAGCCGAGATGGAGGGGTGACCTACGAGCAGTACTTC.

This clonotype was recorded at least ten times. The J gene is TRBJ1-6, the V gene TRBV5-1, with no clear D. The CDR3 extends over 13 amino acids. Trimming took off 4 bases at V and 4 bases at J, with 6 bases between the two ends. Germline V gene data show CDR1 as SGHRS and CDR2 as YFSETQ. CDR3 nucleotide sequence: TGCGCCAGCAGCCTGCAATATAATTCACCCCTCCACTTT. The encoded protein is CASSLQYNSPLHF.

The chain couples TRBV20-1 to TRBJ1-5; no firm D call. In germline, CDR1 is DFQATT, CDR2 SNEGSKA (reference sequence). This CDR3 spans 15 amino acids. Trimming removed 3 bases from V and 0 bases from J, with 12 bases in between. Here the CDR3 DNA reads TGCAGTGCTAGGCGACATCCTTATAGCAATCAGCCCCAGCATTTT. Translated: CSARRHPYSNQPQHF.

This clonotype came up many times. The chain has TRBV9 and TRBJ2-7; TRBD2 agrees at 7 bases. V was clipped by 4 bases and J by 3 bases; unmatched bases: 7. CDR3 length: 14 amino acids. Germline V lookup: CDR1 SGDLS, CDR2 YYNGEE. CDR3: CASSYDAGDYEQYF. CDR3 in DNA: TGTGCCAGCAGCTACGATGCGGGGGACTACGAGCAGTACTTC.

This chain links TRBV5-6 with TRBJ2-7, with D uncertain. The CDR3 has 11 amino acids. V was trimmed by 2 bases and J by 6 bases, leaving 6 bases between them. CDR1 is SGHDT, CDR2 YYEEEE, per germline. CDR3 sequence: CASSFEVEQYF. DNA for the CDR3: TGTGCCAGCAGCTTCGAAGTCGAGCAGTACTTC.

The rearrangement joins TRBV2 to TRBJ1-3, with D tentatively TRBD1 (5 bases). CDR3 length equals 16 residues. Germline V gene sequence: CDR1 SNHLY, CDR2 FYNNEI. Deletions cut 0 bases from V and 7 bases from J, with 16 bases between. The CDR3 sequence is CASSEAPDTVGNTIYF. DNA for the CDR3: TGTGCCAGCAGTGAAGCCCCGGACACCGTGGGGAACACCATATATTTT.

The gene calls are TRBV7-9 and TRBJ1-3; D uncertain. V was shortened by 4 bases and J by 0 bases, with 13 bases between the two germline ends. CDR1 and CDR2 (germline): SEHNR, FQNEAQ (reference sequence). There are 16 residues in the CDR3. In DNA, the CDR3 is TGTGCCAGCAGCTCATTACCGGGATACTCTGGAAACACCATATATTTT. Translation gives CASSSLPGYSGNTIYF.

The chain links TRBV6-2 or TRBV6-3 to TRBJ2-7, with a possible D match to TRBD2 (6 bases). The CDR3 consists of 12 residues. V gave up 7 bases and J gave up 2 bases, with 9 bases separating them. Germline loops: CDR1 MNHEY, CDR2 SVGEGT. This CDR3 reads CASTRGAYEQYF. CDR3 sequence (DNA): TGTGCCAGCACTCGCGGGGCCTACGAGCAGTACTTC.